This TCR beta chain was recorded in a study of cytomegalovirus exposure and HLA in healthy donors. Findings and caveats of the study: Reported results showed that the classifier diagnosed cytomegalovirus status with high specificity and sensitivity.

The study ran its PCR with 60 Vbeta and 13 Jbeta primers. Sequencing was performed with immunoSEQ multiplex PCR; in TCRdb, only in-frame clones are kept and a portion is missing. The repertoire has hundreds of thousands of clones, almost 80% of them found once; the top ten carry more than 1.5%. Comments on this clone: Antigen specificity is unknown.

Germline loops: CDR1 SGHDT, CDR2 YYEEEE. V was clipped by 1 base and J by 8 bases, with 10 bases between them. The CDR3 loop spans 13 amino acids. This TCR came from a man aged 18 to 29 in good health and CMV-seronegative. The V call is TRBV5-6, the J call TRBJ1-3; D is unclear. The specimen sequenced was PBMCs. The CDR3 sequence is CASSLLGRDTIYF. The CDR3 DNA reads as TGTGCCAGCAGCTTGTTAGGGAGAGACACCATATATTTT.